What follows are 4 T cell receptor beta chains derived from one specimen sequenced in a study of T cell repertoires in cytomegalovirus infection (dated by TCRdb to the late 2010s). This sample was sequenced with an Illumina HiSeq 1500. TCRdb passed the public sequencing reads through fastp at Q25 and MiXCR, retaining productive beta sequences. Under each unique CDR3 protein, matching rows form one entry showing the most common genes and DNA. In this sample the table shows some 680,000 distinct CDR3 sequences, under 40% of which occur a single time. The ten largest account for roughly 2.9% of the sample. The sample consisted of PBMCs. These receptor sequences come from a human donor in good health (CMV status not recorded). Some clones in this sample may be carry-over from other donors' samples.

The chain is built from TRBV11-2 and TRBJ2-7; weak D call: TRBD2 (6 bases). The germline V and J ends were trimmed by 2 bases and 6 bases, with 20 bases remaining between them. Germline CDR1 reads SGHAT; CDR2 reads FQNNGV. The CDR3 loop spans 16 amino acids. The CDR3 bases are TGTGCCAGCAGCTTAACCTTCGGGGACTCGGGAGTCGAGCAGTACTTC. As protein: CASSLTFGDSGVEQYF.

For this clonotype: It is unclear where the CDR3 begins or ends on the DNA, so no DNA is shown, and the CDR3 is as TCRdb lists it. The rearrangement joins TRBV7-5 to TRBJ1-2; the table assigns TRBD1, which was not confirmed against the DNA. TRBV7-5 is described as a pseudogene. The CDR3 length is 18 residues, termini included. The chain's CDR3 is CISVPEAPLGGARYGYTF.

The chain joins TRBV27 to TRBJ1-1, with 10 bases lining up with TRBD1. Germline CDR1 is MNHEY and CDR2 is SMNVEV (reference sequence). This CDR3 contains 16 residues. V shed 8 bases and J 5 bases; nucleotides not matched to a gene: 14. Here the CDR3 reads CASANRDRGYRTEAFF. CDR3 bases: TGTGCCAGCGCTAACCGGGACAGGGGCTATCGGACTGAAGCTTTCTTT.

The sample holds a few counts of this clonotype. The rearrangement links TRBV6-1 to TRBJ1-2; D may be TRBD1 (5 bases). Germline values: CDR1 MNHNS, CDR2 SASEGT. This CDR3 region has 14 residues. The V end was cut by 1 base, the J end by 9 bases, with 15 bases between. For the CDR3, the DNA is TGTGCCAGCAGTGAAGGTGGGGGAACTAAGCGCTACACCTTC. Its protein product is CASSEGGGTKRYTF.